This T cell receptor beta chain was identified in a study of shared clonotypes between healthy human individuals. Study-wide background: Three CD4 naive, three CD4 memory, two CD8 naive and one CD8 memory plate were used per donor. Study-wide points: Sequencing depth was predicted to influence how clonotypes are shared among donors. A generally larger estimated richness was seen in naive subsets than in memory subsets. Rarefaction indicated that sorted-subset sequencing remained incomplete although depth was large.

About this clone: Its antigen is unidentified.

From germline, CDR1 is SGHAT and CDR2 FQNNGV. This CDR3 has 16 residues. V was clipped by 5 bases and J by 5 bases; unmatched bases: 11. CD45RO-negative CD8 cells positively selected for CCR7 made up the naive population, which excluded terminally differentiated effector memory CD45RA+ cells. Measured with immunoSEQ multiplex PCR; TCRdb has only the in-frame clones, and not every one. Here the sample spans more than 550,000 clones, about 92% being singletons. The V and J genes are TRBV11-2 and TRBJ1-5, with 8 bases fitting TRBD1. The sequenced sample was naive CD8+ T cells sorted from blood. The TCR comes from a young man in good health. CDR3 coding DNA: TGTGCCAGCAGCCCAGGGGGGAGGACAGGGTATCAGCCCCAGCATTTT. Translation: CASSPGGRTGYQPQHF.